This T cell receptor (beta chain) was sequenced in a study of T-cell reconstitution after alpha-beta-depleted transplantation in children. A TCRbeta library incorporating unique molecular identifiers was prepared. TCRdb re-called the PCR reads with MiXCR, one entry per CDR3 protein. The sample includes some 350,000 distinct CDR3 sequences, about 17% of them seen just once. This CDR3 spans 15 amino acids. J lost 7 bases, V lost 4 bases, and 9 bases had no gene match. CDR1 is MDHEN and CDR2 is SYDVKM in the germline V gene. The chain joins TRBV28 to TRBJ2-1; the match to TRBD2 covers 8 bases. The sequenced sample was PBMCs, mostly from graft donor cells, obtained 360 days after TCRalphabeta/CD19-depleted stem cell transplant. The source is a male patient under 10 years old who had a stem cell transplant for acute lymphoblastic leukemia, so the T cells may come from the graft donor. The DNA of the CDR3 is TGTGCCAGCAGTTCATTAGCGGGGCCCAATAATGAGCAGTTCTTC. It is translated as CASSSLAGPNNEQFF. The full variable domain, rest sourced from reference TRBV28 and TRBJ2-1, is DVKVTQSSRYLVKRTGEKVFLECVQDMDHENMFWYRQDPGLGLRLIYFSYDVKMKEKGDIPEGYSVSREKKERFSLILESASTNQTSMYLCASSSLAGPNNEQFFGPGTRLTVL.